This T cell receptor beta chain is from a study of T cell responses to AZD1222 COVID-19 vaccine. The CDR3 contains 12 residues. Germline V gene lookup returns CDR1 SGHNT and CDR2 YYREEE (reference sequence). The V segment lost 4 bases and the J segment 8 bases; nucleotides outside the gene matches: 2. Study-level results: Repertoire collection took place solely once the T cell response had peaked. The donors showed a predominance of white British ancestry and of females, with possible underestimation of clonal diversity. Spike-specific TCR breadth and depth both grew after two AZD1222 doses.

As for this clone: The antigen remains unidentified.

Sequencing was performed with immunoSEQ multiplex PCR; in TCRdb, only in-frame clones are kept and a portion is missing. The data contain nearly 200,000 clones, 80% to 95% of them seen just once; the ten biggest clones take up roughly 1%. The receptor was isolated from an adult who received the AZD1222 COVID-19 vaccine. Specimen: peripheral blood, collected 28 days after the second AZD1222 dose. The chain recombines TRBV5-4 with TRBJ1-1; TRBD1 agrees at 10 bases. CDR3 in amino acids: CASSTGQGEAFF. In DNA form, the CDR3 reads TGTGCCAGCAGCACGGGACAGGGGGAAGCTTTCTTT.